This paragraph reports one T cell receptor beta chain. This entry comes from a study of cytomegalovirus exposure and HLA in healthy donors. Researchers ran the PCR with 60 Vbeta and 13 Jbeta primers. Sequencing was performed with immunoSEQ multiplex PCR; in TCRdb, only in-frame clones are kept and a portion is missing. The table includes around 170,000 clones, roughly 79% detected once. The specimen was PBMCs. This receptor was taken from a woman in her thirties or forties in good health and CMV-seropositive.

DNA for the CDR3: TGTGCCAGCAGCTTAGGGTCAGGACAGAGTTCTCAGCAGTACTTC. It is translated as CASSLGSGQSSQQYF. The chain carries TRBV7-9 and TRBJ2-7, with D perhaps TRBD1 (6 bases). V lost 1 base and J lost 8, with 18 bases in between. The germline CDR1 and CDR2 sequences are SEHNR and FQNEAQ (reference sequence). This CDR3 has 15 residues.